A selection of T cell receptor beta chains follows, all from one sample in a study of T-cell memory formation after mild COVID-19. Via MiXCR, TCRdb re-called the 5' RACE reads, giving one row per CDR3 protein. This table holds around 340,000 distinct CDR3 sequences, around 20% found once. Sequenced: PBMCs or a T cell subset sorted from them (not recorded which). The source of these receptors is an adult woman who had mild COVID-19 (a few samples of this study predate the infection). Cell type and time point are not known. The CDR3 runs from the conserved cysteine through the conserved F or W. The D gene is left open where the match is weak. The size entry is marked missing in some rows and otherwise reads once, few, many or a size class.

j_call v_call clone_size d_call cdr3_aa cdr3_nt
TRBJ1-2 TRBV12-3/TRBV12-4 . . CASSTHLRGAGYGYTF TGTGCCAGCAGCACCCACCTTAGAGGGGCCGGCTATGGCTACACCTTC
TRBJ2-3 TRBV12-3/TRBV12-4 few . CASSLLWTSTDTQYF TGTGCCAGCAGTTTACTCTGGACTAGCACAGATACGCAGTATTTT
TRBJ2-7 TRBV2 . TRBD1 CASRGQGSSEQYF TGTGCCAGCAGGGGACAGGGCTCCAGCGAGCAGTACTTC
TRBJ2-1 TRBV5-4 . TRBD2 CASSSGTSGISEQFF TGTGCCAGCAGCTCCGGGACTAGCGGGATTAGTGAGCAGTTCTTC
TRBJ2-3 TRBV6-6 many TRBD2 CATLKSSGGTDTQYF TGTGCCACTCTGAAATCTAGCGGGGGCACAGATACGCAGTATTTT
TRBJ2-1 TRBV11-1 . TRBD1 CASSPPGQGNNEQFF TGTGCCAGCAGCCCCCCGGGACAGGGGAACAATGAGCAGTTCTTC
TRBJ1-2 TRBV12-3/TRBV12-4 few TRBD1 CASSHRQGYGYTF TGTGCCAGCAGCCACCGACAGGGCTATGGCTACACCTTC
TRBJ2-2 TRBV14 many . CASSLASNTGELFF TGTGCCAGCAGCCTAGCGAGCAACACCGGGGAGCTGTTTTTT
TRBJ2-3 TRBV2 . TRBD2 CASSPEGLAGIYTQYF TGTGCCAGCAGTCCTGAGGGACTAGCGGGGATATATACGCAGTATTTT
TRBJ2-7 TRBV6-5 . . CASSYSGGAAYEQYF TGTGCCAGCAGTTACTCTGGGGGGGCAGCGTACGAGCAGTACTTC
TRBJ2-2 TRBV5-5 few . CASSLTGRWATGELFF TGTGCCAGCAGCCTCACAGGGAGGTGGGCCACCGGGGAGCTGTTTTTT
TRBJ1-2 TRBV14 once TRBD1 CASSRIQGANYGYTF TGTGCCAGCAGCCGAATTCAGGGGGCGAACTATGGCTACACCTTC
TRBJ2-1 TRBV5-1 . TRBD2 CASSLTSGSLNEQFF TGCGCCAGCAGCTTGACTAGCGGGAGTCTCAATGAGCAGTTCTTC
TRBJ2-7 TRBV7-9 once . CASSRPNSPYEQYF TGTGCCAGCTCCAGACCAAACTCCCCCTACGAGCAGTACTTC
TRBJ2-3 TRBV6-5 . . CASSEIAGDTQYF TGTGCCAGCTCAGAGATCGCGGGAGATACGCAGTATTTT
TRBJ1-2 TRBV12-3/TRBV12-4 few . CASSLGAANYGYTF TGTGCCAGCAGTTTAGGGGCAGCTAACTATGGCTACACCTTC
TRBJ2-2 TRBV6-5 few TRBD1 CASSLNDRGTNTGELFF TGTGCCAGCAGTCTCAACGACAGGGGGACCAACACCGGGGAGCTGTTTTTT
TRBJ1-4 TRBV11-1 few TRBD1 CASSSRQGRDEKLFF TGTGCCAGCAGCTCTCGACAGGGAAGGGATGAAAAACTGTTTTTT
TRBJ1-2 TRBV27 . . CASSFGGYGGYTF TGTGCCAGCAGTTTTGGAGGGTATGGCGGCTACACCTTC
TRBJ2-3 TRBV11-2 . . CASSLVGYKDTQYF TGTGCCAGCAGCTTGGTGGGTTACAAGGATACGCAGTATTTT
TRBJ2-7 TRBV20-1 . TRBD2 CSARVLAGDYEQYF TGCAGTGCTAGAGTCCTAGCGGGGGACTACGAGCAGTACTTC
TRBJ2-1 TRBV12-3/TRBV12-4 few . CASTLTGYNEQFF TGTGCCAGCACCCTCACAGGCTACAATGAGCAGTTCTTC
TRBJ2-1 TRBV3-1 . . CASSQGPRRSLEQFF TGTGCCAGCAGCCAAGGTCCTCGACGGTCTCTTGAGCAGTTCTTC
TRBJ1-4 TRBV6-2/TRBV6-3 . TRBD1 CASSYGRGRTNEKLFF TGTGCCAGCAGTTACGGCAGGGGGAGAACTAATGAAAAACTGTTTTTT
TRBJ1-6 TRBV4-3 . . CASSQEDRAGSPLHF TGCGCCAGCAGCCAAGAGGATCGGGCGGGATCACCCCTCCACTTT
TRBJ1-1 TRBV6-1 . TRBD1 CASTRTGGVNTEAFF TGTGCCAGCACCCGGACAGGGGGAGTGAACACTGAAGCTTTCTTT
TRBJ1-2 TRBV6-5 . . CASRENRGFYGYTF TGTGCCAGCAGAGAAAATAGGGGATTCTATGGCTACACCTTC
TRBJ1-6 TRBV6-5 few . CASSYAEQVAVPGNSPLHF TGTGCCAGCAGTTACGCGGAACAGGTCGCAGTCCCCGGAAATTCACCCCTCCACTTT
TRBJ2-7 TRBV19 . . CASSINHEEGQYF TGTGCCAGTAGTATTAACCACGAGGAGGGGCAGTACTTC
TRBJ1-2 TRBV3-1 once . CASSGALGYGYTF TGTGCCAGCAGTGGGGCATTGGGGTATGGCTACACCTTC
TRBJ1-1 TRBV19 few . CASSRPTGQMNTEAFF TGTGCCAGTAGTAGACCTACGGGACAAATGAACACTGAAGCTTTCTTT
TRBJ2-2 TRBV12-3/TRBV12-4 . TRBD2 CASRPTSLDTGELFF TGTGCCAGCAGACCGACTAGCTTGGACACCGGGGAGCTGTTTTTT
TRBJ2-3 TRBV18 . . CASSPLDTTRTDTQYF TGTGCCAGCTCACCATTGGACACAACCCGCACAGATACGCAGTATTTT
TRBJ2-5 TRBV7-9 many . CASSLSRETQYF TGTGCCAGCAGCTTAAGCCGAGAGACCCAGTACTTC
TRBJ2-1 TRBV9 few . CASSPPFGAGDYNEQFF TGTGCCAGCAGCCCTCCCTTCGGGGCAGGGGACTACAATGAGCAGTTCTTC
TRBJ2-7 TRBV20-1 few . CSARGTFYEQYF TGCAGTGCTAGGGGCACATTCTACGAGCAGTACTTC
TRBJ1-1 TRBV12-3/TRBV12-4 . . CASSLKIQGEMNTEAFF TGTGCCAGCAGTTTAAAGATACAGGGCGAGATGAACACTGAAGCTTTCTTT
TRBJ2-3 TRBV7-8 . TRBD2 CASSPRRAGGNTDTQYF TGTGCCAGCAGCCCCCGACGGGCGGGGGGGAACACAGATACGCAGTATTTT
TRBJ2-7 TRBV12-3/TRBV12-4 . TRBD2 CASSFWASGTRGSYEQYF TGTGCCAGCAGTTTTTGGGCTAGCGGGACACGGGGCTCCTACGAGCAGTACTTC
TRBJ1-1 TRBV30 . . CAWKGENTEAFF TGTGCCTGGAAAGGAGAGAACACTGAAGCTTTCTTT
TRBJ2-5 TRBV20-1 . TRBD2 CSARDLGVAGGPERETQYF TGCAGTGCTAGAGATCTTGGGGTAGCGGGGGGGCCGGAGAGAGAGACCCAGTACTTC
TRBJ2-3 TRBV7-9 few . CASSGPPDTQYF TGTGCCAGCAGCGGACCTCCAGATACGCAGTATTTT
TRBJ2-7 TRBV6-5 . . CASSYSISDSYEQYF TGTGCCAGCAGTTACTCGATCTCTGACTCCTACGAGCAGTACTTC
TRBJ1-6 TRBV5-1 . . CASSLGQPDNSPLHF TGCGCCAGCAGCTTGGGACAGCCCGATAATTCACCCCTCCACTTT
TRBJ2-7 TRBV18 few . CASSPALGGEQYF TGTGCCAGCTCACCAGCTCTGGGAGGCGAGCAGTACTTC
TRBJ2-2 TRBV6-5 few TRBD2 CASSQPGLAGLNTGELFF TGTGCCAGCAGTCAACCGGGACTAGCGGGACTGAACACCGGGGAGCTGTTTTTT
TRBJ2-7 TRBV4-1 few . CASSQPGNTPLEQYF TGCGCCAGCAGCCAACCCGGGAACACCCCCTTAGAGCAGTACTTC
TRBJ2-1 TRBV12-3/TRBV12-4 few . CASSLVGGTEQFF TGTGCCAGCAGTTTAGTTGGCGGTACGGAGCAGTTCTTC
TRBJ1-2 TRBV12-3/TRBV12-4 . . CASSLGQGSNYGYTF TGTGCCAGCAGTCTGGGGCAGGGATCTAACTATGGCTACACCTTC